One sample yielded the 5 T cell receptor beta chains listed below, sequenced in a study of beta chain features in type 1 diabetes. Every bit of the isolated RNA underwent reverse transcription, so sequencing read expressed TCRB transcripts. Sequencing used immunoSEQ multiplex PCR; TCRdb keeps in-frame clones, though not all of them. This sample has 810,000 or so clones; roughly a sixth occur once, and the top ten carry about 0.02%. The sample consisted of naive CD4+ T cells from blood. The receptors stem from a woman under 30 in good health.

This clone was observed a few times. In nucleotides, the CDR3 is TGTGCCAGCAGCTTGGCCGAATACGGGGAGCAGTACTTC. As protein: CASSLAEYGEQYF. The chain links TRBV5-6 to TRBJ2-7; D gene ambiguous. The CDR3 loop spans 13 amino acids. Germline CDR1 reads SGHDT; CDR2 reads YYEEEE. Trimming shortened V by 0 bases and J by 7 bases, and 11 bases separated the two germline ends.

The chain links TRBV6-5 to TRBJ2-2; D is unresolved. This CDR3 is built from 12 residues. Germline CDR1 MNHEY, CDR2 SVGAGI. Trimming stripped 2 bases from V and 6 bases from J, with 4 bases between. The CDR3 nucleotides are TGTGCCAGCAGTTACCCCGCCGGGGAGCTGTTTTTT. Protein product: CASSYPAGELFF.

V usage is TRBV7-9 and J usage is TRBJ2-5; 7 nucleotides align to TRBD1. The CDR3 sequence is 14 residues long. J gave up 2 bases and V 6 bases, and 6 bases lay outside the gene matches. Germline V gene lookup returns CDR1 SEHNR and CDR2 FQNEAQ (reference sequence). CDR3 DNA: TGTGCCAGCAGAGAAAAGGGACAGCAAGAGACCCAGTACTTC. Its protein product is CASREKGQQETQYF.

Only a few counts were recorded for this clone. The chain is built from TRBV7-2 and TRBJ2-7; D uncertain. CDR1 is SGHTA, CDR2 FQGNSA, per germline. The CDR3 spans 13 residues. V was trimmed by 7 bases and J by 0 bases, leaving 10 bases between them. The CDR3 nucleotides are TGTGCCAGCAAGCGTAGGGACTCCTACGAGCAGTACTTC. Translation gives CASKRRDSYEQYF.

The chain joins TRBV4-3 to TRBJ2-5, with TRBD2 matching over 9 bases. The J call could be wrong; TRBJ2-7 is a better fit for the DNA end. CDR1 and CDR2 (germline): LGHNA, YSLEER. This CDR3 comprises 16 residues. CDR3 region: CASSQEPLAGPYEQYF. CDR3 DNA sequence: TGCGCCAGCAGCCAAGAACCACTAGCGGGTCCCTACGAGCAGTACTTC.